This paragraph covers one T cell receptor (beta chain) sequence. Its cognate antigen has yet to be identified. Base qualities are not at hand, and no much larger clone is one base apart. The library was generated by PCR. Data came from an Illumina HiSeq 2500. TCR library preparation used molecular barcoding, with unique molecular identifiers applied to normalize quantification of the TCRbeta repertoire. The public sequencing data were trimmed at Q25 with fastp and processed into clonotypes with MiXCR by TCRdb, which kept only in-frame beta chains. Entries are consolidated by CDR3 protein sequence, retaining the most common genes and DNA. The sample table holds over 100,000 distinct CDR3 sequences, of which under 13% were seen once. 30% to 35% of the sample belongs to the ten largest clones. Measured from the cysteine to the phenylalanine, the CDR3 is 16 residues long. Only the CDR3 DNA is retained, 48 bases long and in frame from the first base. In the germline V gene, CDR1 corresponds to MGHDK and CDR2 to SYGVNS. V is shortened by 6 bases, J by 4 bases, and the region joining them spans 20 bases.

This sample was included in a study of T-cell reconstitution after alpha-beta-depleted transplantation in children (dated by TCRdb to 2015 to 2016). Study-wide context: Using TCR repertoire profiling, the study quantitatively followed how T-cell immune reconstitution unfolded in children after TCRalphabeta/CD19-depleted allogeneic hematopoietic cell transplantation. What the study reported, not specific to this receptor: In some patients, high TCRbeta diversity at day 60 was attributed to recipient T cells and intrathymic progenitors that had survived conditioning. The frequencies of hyperexpanded clones fell over the following months, and after one year, T-cell counts and TCRbeta diversity were mostly attributed to newly produced T cells. The apparently early alphabetaT-cell count recovery about two months after transplant was reportedly dependent on only several hundred rapidly expanded clones derived from non-depleted graft cells.

What this sample's treatment or condition label stands for: allogeneic hematopoietic cell transplantation with graft depleted of TCRalphabeta T cells and CD19 B cells. Transplant recipients were children who received TCRalphabeta/CD19-depleted allogeneic hematopoietic cell grafts. This TCR came from a boy under 10 years old with acute lymphoblastic leukemia, due to receive a stem cell transplant. The specimen comprised PBMCs, sampled before TCRalphabeta/CD19-depleted stem cell transplant. The V and J segments used are TRBV25-1 and TRBJ2-3, with TRBD2 perhaps the D gene, on 6 matching bases. The DNA reads as follows: TGTGCCAGCAGCGAGGGACGGCGGGGTGGCCCAGATACGCAGTATTTT. It is translated as CASSEGRRGGPDTQYF.